The sequence of this T cell receptor (beta chain) was determined in a study of multiple sclerosis patients with progressive multifocal leukoencephalopathy. Time point indicated: more than 5 months of natalizumab therapy. T1 and T2 blood were collected at 6 and 12 months of natalizumab. Using immunoSEQ multiplex PCR, the repertoire was profiled, and TCRdb retains in-frame clones only, with some absent. The sample shows about 30,000 clones, 89% of them seen only once. CDR1 is MNHEY, CDR2 SVGAGI, per germline. Trimming took 7 bases from V and 3 from J, leaving 12 bases between them. This CDR3 has 13 residues.

This receptor was obtained from a human donor with multiple sclerosis. Here the sequenced sample was PBMCs, taken from a patient treated with natalizumab. V is TRBV6-5 and J is TRBJ1-1; D is unresolved. CDR3 protein: CASNPRGYTEAFF. CDR3 in DNA: TGTGCCAGCAACCCGCGGGGTTACACTGAAGCTTTCTTT.